This entry features one TCR beta chain sequence. This entry belongs to a study of cytomegalovirus exposure and HLA in healthy donors. Study-level background: From donors who were HLA-typed, an early data release held 80 million to 85 million unique TCRs.

CDR1 PRHDT and CDR2 FYEKMQ come from the germline V gene (reference sequence). This CDR3 region has 14 residues. V lost 0 bases, J lost 3 bases, and 8 bases lay in between. Amplification used 60 Vbeta primers and 13 Jbeta primers. Assay: immunoSEQ multiplex PCR; the TCRdb copy retains only in-frame clones and omits some. The repertoire holds around 130,000 clones, around 80% seen once, with under 3% in the top ten. The TCR originated in a boy aged 2 to 9 in good health and CMV-seronegative. The rearrangement joins TRBV13 to TRBJ1-2, with TRBD1 as a possible D gene (5 bases). Sequencing used PBMCs. Written as DNA, the CDR3 is TGTGCCAGCAGCTTAGGGACAGAGGACTATGGCTACACCTTC. Protein: CASSLGTEDYGYTF.